This entry lists 2 T cell receptor beta chains sequenced from one sample in a study of T cells in Graves' hyperthyroidism and ophthalmopathy (dated by TCRdb to about 2019). The library was made by multiplex PCR. Sequencing was carried out with an Illumina HiSeq 2000. Amplification of TCR beta CDR3 regions was carried out from RNA transcripts. The TCR CDR3 was subjected to a first round of RT-PCR using the HTBI primer set and the Qiagen OneStep RT-PCR kit. TCRdb reworked the public reads: Q25 trimming with fastp, MiXCR clone assembly, productive beta chains retained. CDR3 protein sequences are deduplicated, and each keeps its most common genes and DNA. The sample data list over 300,000 distinct CDR3 sequences, and about 15% of these were observed just once. The top ten hold approximately 9.9% of the sample. Sequenced material: blood. These receptor sequences come from a woman aged 60-70 years with Graves' hyperthyroidism.

At least ten counts were recorded for this clonotype. The chain is built from TRBV6-6 and TRBJ2-7; either TRBD1 or TRBD2 may supply D (5 bases each). Trimming left V 2 bases short and J 6 bases short, with 8 bases between. The CDR3 is 12 amino acids. Germline values: CDR1 MNHNY, CDR2 SVGAGI (reference sequence). The CDR3 DNA reads as TGTGCCAGCAGTTACCGAGGGACCGAGCAGTACTTC. This sequence encodes CASSYRGTEQYF.

In the case of this clonotype: A single base separates this from a much larger clone, so it may be a read error. The CDR3, as DNA: TGTGCTAGTGGTTTGGAGGAAACCACTGGAGCTTTCTTT. Amino acids: CASGLEETTGAFF. The gene calls are TRBV12-5 and TRBJ1-1, with D hard to call. Germline CDR1 and CDR2: LGHNT and FRNRAP. The CDR3 is made up of 13 amino acids.